This T cell receptor beta chain was captured by sequencing in a study of T-cell memory formation after mild COVID-19. Study-level results: Researchers found some responding clones in pre-infection memory, a sign that cross-reactive memory joined.

With constant-segment primers, 5'RACE yielded cDNA libraries of TCR alpha and TCR beta that carried sample barcodes and UMIs. MiXCR, run by TCRdb on the 5' RACE reads, gives a single entry per CDR3 protein. The sample has roughly 550,000 distinct CDR3 sequences, roughly 20% seen once. The germline gives CDR1 DFQATT, CDR2 SNEGSKA (reference sequence). V was trimmed by 3 bases and J by 9 bases, leaving 15 bases between them. This CDR3 has 12 amino acids. In the case of this clonotype: No antigen is known for it.

The specimen was PBMCs or a T cell subset sorted from them (not recorded which). The sequence was obtained from an adult woman who had mild COVID-19 (a few samples of this study predate the infection). Cell type and time point are not known. J is TRBJ2-7 and V is TRBV20-1; the D gene is possibly TRBD2 (5 bases). The CDR3 reads CSASGYSVRQYF. The CDR3 DNA follows: TGCAGTGCTAGTGGTTATAGCGTGCGGCAGTACTTC.